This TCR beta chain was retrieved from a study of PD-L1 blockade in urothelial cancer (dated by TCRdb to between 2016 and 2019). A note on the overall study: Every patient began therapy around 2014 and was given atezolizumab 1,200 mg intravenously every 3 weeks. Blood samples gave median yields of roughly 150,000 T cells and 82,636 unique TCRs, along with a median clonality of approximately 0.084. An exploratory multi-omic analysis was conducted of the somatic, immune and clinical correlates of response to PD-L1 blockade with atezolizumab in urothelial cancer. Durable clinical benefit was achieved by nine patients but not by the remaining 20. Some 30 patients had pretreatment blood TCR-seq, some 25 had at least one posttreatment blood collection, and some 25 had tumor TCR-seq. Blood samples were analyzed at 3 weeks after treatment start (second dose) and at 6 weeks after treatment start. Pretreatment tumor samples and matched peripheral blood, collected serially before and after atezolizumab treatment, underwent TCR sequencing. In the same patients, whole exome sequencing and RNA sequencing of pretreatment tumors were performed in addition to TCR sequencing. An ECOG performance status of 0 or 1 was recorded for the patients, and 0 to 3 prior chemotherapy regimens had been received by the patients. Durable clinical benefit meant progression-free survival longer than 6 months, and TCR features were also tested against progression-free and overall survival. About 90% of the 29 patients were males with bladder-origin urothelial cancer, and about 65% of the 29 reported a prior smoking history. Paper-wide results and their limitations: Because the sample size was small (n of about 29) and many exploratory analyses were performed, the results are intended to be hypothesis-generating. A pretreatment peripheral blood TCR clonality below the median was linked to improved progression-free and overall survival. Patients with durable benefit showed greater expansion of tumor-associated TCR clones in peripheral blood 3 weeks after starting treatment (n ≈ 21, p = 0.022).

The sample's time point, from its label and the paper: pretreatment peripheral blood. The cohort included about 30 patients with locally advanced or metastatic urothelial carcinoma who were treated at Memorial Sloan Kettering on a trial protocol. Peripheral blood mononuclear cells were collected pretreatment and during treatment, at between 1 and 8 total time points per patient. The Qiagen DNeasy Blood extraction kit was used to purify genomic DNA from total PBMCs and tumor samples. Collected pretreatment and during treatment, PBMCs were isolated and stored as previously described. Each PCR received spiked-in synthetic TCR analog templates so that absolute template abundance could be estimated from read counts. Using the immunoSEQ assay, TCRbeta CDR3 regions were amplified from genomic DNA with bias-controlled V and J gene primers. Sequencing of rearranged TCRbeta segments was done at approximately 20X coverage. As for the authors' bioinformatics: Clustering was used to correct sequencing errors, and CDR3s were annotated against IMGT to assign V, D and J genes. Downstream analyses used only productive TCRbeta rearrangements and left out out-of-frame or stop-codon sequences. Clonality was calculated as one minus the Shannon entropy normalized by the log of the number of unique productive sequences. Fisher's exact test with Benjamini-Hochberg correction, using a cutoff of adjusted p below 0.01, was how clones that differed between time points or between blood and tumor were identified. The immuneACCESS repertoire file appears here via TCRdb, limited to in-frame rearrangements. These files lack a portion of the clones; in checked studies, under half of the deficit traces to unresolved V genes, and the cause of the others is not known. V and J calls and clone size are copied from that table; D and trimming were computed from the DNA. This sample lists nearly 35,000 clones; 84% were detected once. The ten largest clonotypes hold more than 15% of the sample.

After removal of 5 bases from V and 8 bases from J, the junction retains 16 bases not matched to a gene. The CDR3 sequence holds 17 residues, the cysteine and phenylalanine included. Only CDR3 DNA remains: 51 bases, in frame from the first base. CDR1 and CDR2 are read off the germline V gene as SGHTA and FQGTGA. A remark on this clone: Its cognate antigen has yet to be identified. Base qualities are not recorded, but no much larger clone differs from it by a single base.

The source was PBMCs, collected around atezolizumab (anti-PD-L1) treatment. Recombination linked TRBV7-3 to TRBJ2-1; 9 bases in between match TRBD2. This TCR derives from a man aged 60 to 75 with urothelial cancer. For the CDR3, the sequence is CASSTPSGGGGGHEQFF. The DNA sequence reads TGTGCCAGCAGCACCCCTAGCGGTGGCGGGGGGGGCCATGAGCAGTTCTTC.